The entry below gives a single T cell receptor beta chain sequence along with its context. These data are taken from a study of blood T cell repertoires in COVID-19. About the research overall: Spain, Italy and the United States supplied samples that represented acute and convalescent COVID-19.

The CDR3 totals 14 residues. V dropped 0 bases and J dropped 6; count of bases not matched to a gene: 2. CDR1 is KGHSH and CDR2 is LQKENI in the germline V gene. Original processing notes: Estimated nucleated cell counts came from reference gene primer amplification. The table came from immunoSEQ multiplex PCR; TCRdb's copy has only in-frame clones and leaves some out. V and J calls and clone size follow that table, whereas D and trimming were derived from the DNA. Here the sample spans approximately 250,000 clones, almost 85% being singletons. Seattle's cohort entered during active infection and was followed longitudinally.

This clonotype was sampled from a man aged 45 to 65 with COVID-19, enrolled during active disease. The rearrangement uses TRBV18 and TRBJ2-4; the match to TRBD2 covers 7 bases. The sequenced sample consisted of peripheral blood. The CDR3 sequence is CASSPPGGRNIQYF. The CDR3 region has the DNA TGTGCCAGCTCACCACCGGGGGGGAGAAACATTCAGTACTTC.